This entry lists 28 T cell receptor beta chains sequenced from one sample in a study of CD8 T cells in ankylosing spondylitis. TCRdb re-called the 5' RACE reads through MiXCR, storing one row per CDR3 protein. Of about 250,000 distinct CDR3 sequences in the sample, more than 15% were seen once. Input material: blood, either unsorted or a sorted T cell fraction (not recorded which). Every receptor here comes from a male donor with ankylosing spondylitis or in good health (not recorded which).

This chain links TRBV20-1 with TRBJ1-5, with D possibly matching TRBD1 (5 bases). The CDR3 covers 12 residues. Germline CDR1 reads DFQATT; CDR2 reads SNEGSKA (reference sequence). Trimming shortened V by 4 bases and J by 5 bases, and 9 bases separated the two germline ends. The CDR3 is CSATDSYQPQHF. The CDR3 DNA follows: TGCAGTGCTACCGACAGTTATCAGCCCCAGCATTTT.

There are many counts of this clonotype. J is TRBJ2-7 and V is TRBV4-3; 7 bases map to TRBD1. Trimming removed 0 bases from V and 7 bases from J; junction bases left unmatched: 3. The CDR3 has 13 amino acids. Germline lookup yields CDR1 LGHNA and CDR2 YSLEER. The CDR3 nucleotides are TGCGCCAGCAGCCAAGACAGGGGGACGGAGCAGTACTTC. It encodes CASSQDRGTEQYF.

The chain joins TRBV7-3 to TRBJ2-1, with D tentatively TRBD2 (6 bases). This CDR3 is built from 14 residues. The germline V gene has CDR1 SGHTA and CDR2 FQGTGA. V was trimmed by 3 bases and J by 2 bases, leaving 8 bases between them. CDR3 region: CASSLRGAYNEQFF. The CDR3 DNA sequence: TGTGCCAGCAGCTTGCGCGGGGCCTACAATGAGCAGTTCTTC.

The genes are TRBV4-1 and TRBJ2-7, with 7 bases lining up with TRBD1. CDR3 length equals 15 residues. Losses at the gene ends were 4 bases for V and 5 bases for J; bases not matched to a gene: 11. Looked up from germline, CDR1 is MGHRA and CDR2 is YSYEKL. CDR3 nucleotides: TGCGCCAGCAGCCCCCAAGACAGGGCTCACGACGAGCAGTACTTC. It yields the protein CASSPQDRAHDEQYF.

This clonotype was seen only a few times. The chain links TRBV7-8 to TRBJ2-1, with 7 bases fitting TRBD2. Per germline, CDR1 SGHVS and CDR2 FQNEAQ. There are 15 residues in the CDR3. The J segment lost 5 bases and the V segment lost 4 bases, leaving 8 bases of the junction unmatched. The CDR3 loop is CASSSIERGNNEQFF. CDR3 in DNA: TGTGCCAGCAGCTCAATCGAGCGGGGAAACAATGAGCAGTTCTTC.

The rearrangement joins TRBV6-5 to TRBJ2-1, with 7 bases identical to TRBD1. The CDR3 loop spans 13 amino acids. The V gene end was trimmed by 0 bases and the J gene end by 9 bases; junction bases not matched to a gene: 2. CDR1 is MNHEY and CDR2 is SVGAGI in the germline V gene. The CDR3 sequence is CASSYSNRGEQFF. CDR3 bases: TGTGCCAGCAGTTACTCGAACAGGGGTGAGCAGTTCTTC.

V gene TRBV3-1 combines with J gene TRBJ2-2; the D gene is possibly TRBD2 (6 bases). The CDR3 spans 13 residues. V gave up 4 bases and J gave up 5 bases, with 8 bases separating them. Germline assignment: CDR1 LGHDT and CDR2 YNNKEL (reference sequence). The CDR3 protein is CASSPLATGELFF. The CDR3 nucleotides are TGTGCCAGCAGCCCACTAGCAACCGGGGAGCTGTTTTTT.

This chain connects TRBV29-1 to TRBJ1-1, with D perhaps matching TRBD1 (5 bases). V was cut by 6 bases and J by 2 bases, with 16 bases left in between. The CDR3 has 14 residues. CDR1 is SQVTM, CDR2 ANQGSEA, per germline. CDR3 sequence (DNA): TGCAGCGTCCCAAGGGCAGGGCTCAACACTGAAGCTTTCTTT. It codes for CSVPRAGLNTEAFF.

V usage is TRBV28 and J usage is TRBJ2-7, with D uncertain. V shed 3 bases and J shed 4 bases, with 7 bases lying between them. The CDR3 is 12 residues long. Germline CDR1 is MDHEN and CDR2 is SYDVKM. The CDR3 bases are TGTGCCAGCAGTTTCCCGTCGTACGAGCAGTACTTC. This gives the protein CASSFPSYEQYF.

The rearrangement links TRBV15 to TRBJ2-3; D is unresolved. Germline V gene data show CDR1 as LNHNV and CDR2 as YYDKDF (reference sequence). Trimming removed 0 bases at V and 0 bases at J, with 7 bases between. This CDR3 spans 15 amino acids. CDR3 DNA sequence: TGTGCCACCAGCAGAGATTTCGGGAGCACAGATACGCAGTATTTT. It is translated as CATSRDFGSTDTQYF.

The rearrangement joins TRBV27 to TRBJ2-7, with TRBD2 identical over 15 bases. V lost 7 bases to trimming and J lost 6 bases; unmatched junction nucleotides: 4. In germline, CDR1 is MNHEY, CDR2 SMNVEV (reference sequence). The CDR3 length is 14 residues. The CDR3 DNA reads TGTGCCAGCACCACGGGACTAGCGGGAGGCGAGCAGTACTTC. Translation gives CASTTGLAGGEQYF.

This clonotype came up many times. This chain's CDR3 is CSVVVETGYEQYF. In DNA form, the CDR3 reads TGCAGCGTTGTGGTGGAGACAGGCTACGAGCAGTACTTC. The chain is built from TRBV29-1 and TRBJ2-7; perhaps TRBD1 as D (6 bases). This CDR3 has 13 residues. The germline gives CDR1 SQVTM, CDR2 ANQGSEA. Trimming removed 4 bases at V and 3 bases at J, with 13 bases between.

This clonotype was counted between two and nine times. This rearrangement joins TRBV3-1 to TRBJ2-2, with 9 nucleotides matching TRBD1. CDR1 and CDR2 (germline): LGHDT, YNNKEL (reference sequence). With V trimmed by 8 bases and J by 6 bases, 4 bases remained unmatched. The CDR3 consists of 13 residues. CDR3 region: CASAQGAAGELFF. The CDR3 DNA is TGTGCCAGCGCACAGGGGGCCGCCGGGGAGCTGTTTTTT.

This clonotype was picked up a small number of times. This chain uses TRBV4-1 with TRBJ1-4; D call uncertain. Germline V gene sequence: CDR1 MGHRA, CDR2 YSYEKL. V was pared by 1 base and J by 3 bases, with 9 bases between. The CDR3 spans 15 residues. CDR3 residues: CASSQGPGANEKLFF. The CDR3 DNA reads as TGCGCCAGCAGCCAAGGTCCTGGGGCTAATGAAAAACTGTTTTTT.

V is TRBV29-1 and J is TRBJ2-1; possible D gene TRBD2, 6 bases. The CDR3 has 10 amino acids. Trimming shortened V by 4 bases and J by 10 bases, and 8 bases separated the two germline ends. Germline-derived CDR1 and CDR2 are SQVTM and ANQGSEA. The CDR3 spells CSVVEGEQFF. CDR3 in DNA: TGCAGCGTTGTGGAGGGGGAGCAGTTCTTC.

This clonotype came up a few times. The V and J genes are TRBV10-3 and TRBJ2-1; D tentatively fits TRBD1 or TRBD2 (5 bases each). The CDR3 runs to 13 residues. Germline V gene sequence: CDR1 ENHRY, CDR2 SYGVKD. With 8 bases removed from V and 6 bases from J, the gap between germline ends came to 14 bases. CDR3 loop: CAIGDQRSNEQFF. DNA for the CDR3: TGTGCCATCGGGGACCAGCGGAGCAATGAGCAGTTCTTC.

The rearrangement joins TRBV7-8 to TRBJ2-3; 10 bases agree with TRBD2. Germline V gene lookup returns CDR1 SGHVS and CDR2 FQNEAQ. Trimming removed 5 bases from V and 4 bases from J; junction bases left unmatched: 6. This CDR3 region has 15 residues. CDR3 region: CASSLPSGSSDTQYF. The CDR3 coding sequence is TGTGCCAGCAGCCTCCCTAGCGGGAGTTCAGATACGCAGTATTTT. Full variable domain (outside the CDR3, taken from reference TRBV7-8 and TRBJ2-3): GAGVSQSPRYKVAKRGQDVALRCDPISGHVSLFWYQQALGQGPEFLTYFQNEAQLDKSGLPSDRFFAERPEGSVSTLKIQRTQQEDSAVYLCASSLPSGSSDTQYFGPGTRLTVL.

In its sample, this clonotype was seen a few times. The chain combines TRBV28 with TRBJ2-5, with unresolved D. Trimming stripped 3 bases from V and 2 bases from J, with 7 bases between. Germline values: CDR1 MDHEN, CDR2 SYDVKM. This CDR3 has 13 residues. CDR3 protein: CASSLVQQETQYF. As DNA, the CDR3 is TGTGCCAGCAGTTTGGTCCAGCAAGAGACCCAGTACTTC.

The chain is built from TRBV6-2 or TRBV6-3 and TRBJ1-5, with D possibly TRBD1 on 5 matching bases. The V gene's germline CDR1 is MNHEY and CDR2 SVGEGT. The germline V and J ends were trimmed by 5 bases and 2 bases, with 13 bases remaining between them. The CDR3 totals 15 residues. This chain's CDR3 is CASSPLTRGNQPQHF. CDR3 bases: TGTGCCAGCAGTCCCCTGACCAGGGGCAATCAGCCCCAGCATTTT.

This clonotype showed up just a few times. V is TRBV27 and J is TRBJ2-3, with D uncertain. The CDR3 contains 13 residues. The V and J ends lost 8 bases and 0 bases respectively, with 9 bases between them. CDR1 and CDR2 (germline): MNHEY, SMNVEV (reference sequence). This chain's CDR3 is CASLGLSTDTQYF. The CDR3 DNA reads as TGTGCCAGCCTCGGGCTGAGCACAGATACGCAGTATTTT.

Regarding this clonotype: One base away lies a much larger clone, so this may be a sequencing read error. This sequence joins TRBV20-1 and TRBJ1-1; unclear D gene. The CDR3 has 13 amino acids. Germline V gives CDR1 DFQATT, CDR2 SNEGSKA (reference sequence). The V end was cut by 8 bases, the J end by 0 bases, with 13 bases between. The CDR3 DNA is TGCAGTACTAACGGACGGATGAACACTGAAGCTTTCTTT. Its translation is CSTNGRMNTEAFF.

This clonotype turned up a few times. The rearrangement uses TRBV28 and TRBJ2-3, with a tentative D call TRBD1 (7 bases). Germline V lookup: CDR1 MDHEN, CDR2 SYDVKM. The CDR3 sequence is 18 residues long. V lost 3 bases and J 3 bases, leaving 22 bases between the germline ends. This chain's CDR3 is CASSFLPPGGFETDTQYF. DNA for the CDR3: TGTGCCAGCAGTTTTCTCCCCCCAGGGGGGTTTGAGACAGATACGCAGTATTTT.

This clonotype has more than one count but fewer than ten. V and J are TRBV7-6 and TRBJ2-2; unclear D gene. This CDR3 has 15 residues. Trimming pared 5 bases from V and 0 bases from J, leaving 10 bases between. Germline assignment: CDR1 SGHVS and CDR2 FNYEAQ. CDR3 sequence (DNA): TGTGCCAGCAGCCCCCCCGTAACGAACACCGGGGAGCTGTTTTTT. It translates to CASSPPVTNTGELFF.

This clonotype was seen a handful of times. V gene TRBV5-1 combines with J gene TRBJ1-1; no firm D call. The CDR3 contains 14 residues. Deletions cut 4 bases from V and 6 bases from J, with 16 bases between. The germline gives CDR1 SGHRS, CDR2 YFSETQ. The CDR3 nucleotides are TGCGCCAGCAGCCCAAAACAGTCTGGGGCTGAAGCTTTCTTT. It specifies CASSPKQSGAEAFF.

The genes are TRBV29-1 and TRBJ2-7; TRBD1 might be the D (6 bases). Germline V lookup: CDR1 SQVTM, CDR2 ANQGSEA. The CDR3 has 17 residues. The V gene lost 3 bases and the J gene lost 2 bases, with 23 bases spanning the gap. CDR3 DNA sequence: TGCAGCGTTGACGTTCGGCAGACTAAGGGGGACACCTACGAGCAGTACTTC. It specifies CSVDVRQTKGDTYEQYF.

This clonotype showed up just a few times. The chain links TRBV7-8 to TRBJ2-2; 16 positions agree with TRBD2. The germline gives CDR1 SGHVS, CDR2 FQNEAQ. Trimming took 3 bases from V and 2 from J; bases not matched to a gene: 6. The CDR3 sequence is 19 residues long. The CDR3 nucleotides read TGTGCCAGCAGCTTGGGACTAGCGGGAGGGCCCCCTAACACCGGGGAGCTGTTTTTT. Its translation: CASSLGLAGGPPNTGELFF.

At least ten counts were recorded for this clonotype. The rearrangement links TRBV5-1 to TRBJ1-5, with D maybe TRBD1 (5 bases). Between the trimmed V and J ends, which lost 3 bases and 1 base, there was a span of 5 bases. This CDR3 is built from 13 residues. Per the germline V gene, CDR1 is SGHRS and CDR2 is YFSETQ. CDR3 sequence (DNA): TGCGCCAGCAGCTGGGACAGCAATCAGCCCCAGCATTTT. Protein: CASSWDSNQPQHF.

This clonotype was detected a few times. The chain is built from TRBV6-1 and TRBJ2-1, with 8 bases lining up with TRBD2. J was trimmed by 0 bases and V by 0 bases; bases with no gene match: 16. Germline CDR1 is MNHNS and CDR2 is SASEGT. The CDR3 totals 21 residues. The CDR3 reads CASSEAFGAGREGPSYNEQFF. In nucleotides, the CDR3 is TGTGCCAGCAGTGAAGCATTTGGTGCAGGTCGGGAGGGACCCTCCTACAATGAGCAGTTCTTC.